One and the same sample provided the 14 T cell receptor beta chains below, sequenced in a study of cytomegalovirus exposure and HLA in healthy donors. Researchers ran the PCR with 60 Vbeta and 13 Jbeta primers. Generated by immunoSEQ multiplex PCR, the TCRdb table keeps only in-frame clones and is missing some. This table has under 150,000 clones, 65% to 85% appearing once. Sequences were obtained from PBMCs. Receptors originate from a woman aged 18-35 years in good health and CMV-seronegative.

The rearrangement uses TRBV9 and TRBJ1-2; possibly TRBD1 for D (5 bases). The germline V and J ends were trimmed by 6 bases and 8 bases, with 17 bases remaining between them. This CDR3 is built from 13 residues. Germline assignment: CDR1 SGDLS and CDR2 YYNGEE. CDR3 amino acids: CASNPGGLGGYTF. DNA for the CDR3: TGTGCCAGCAACCCCGGGGGATTAGGCGGCTACACCTTC.

This sequence joins TRBV27 and TRBJ1-2; D unresolved. Trimming shortened V by 2 bases and J by 0 bases, and 4 bases separated the two germline ends. The CDR3 has 13 amino acids. CDR1 is MNHEY and CDR2 is SMNVEV in the germline V gene (reference sequence). DNA of the CDR3: TGTGCCAGCAGTTTACAGGCTAACTATGGCTACACCTTC. Translation: CASSLQANYGYTF.

This sequence joins TRBV7-2 and TRBJ2-1; 10 bases match TRBD2. The ends lost 5 bases at V and 8 bases at J; junction bases unmatched: 12. The CDR3 sequence is 16 residues long. CDR1 is SGHTA, CDR2 FQGNSA, per germline. The CDR3 DNA sequence: TGTGCCAGCAGCCCCCCCCAAAGAGCGGGAGGGCATGAGCAGTTCTTC. Its protein product is CASSPPQRAGGHEQFF. The whole variable domain, remainder taken from reference TRBV7-2 and TRBJ2-1, is GAGVSQSPSNKVTEKGKDVELRCDPISGHTALYWYRQSLGQGLEFLIYFQGNSAPDKSGLPSDRFSAERTGGSVSTLTIQRTQQEDSAVYLCASSPPQRAGGHEQFFGPGTRLTVL.

This clone was recorded a few times. V is TRBV9 and J is TRBJ2-7; 9 bases agree with TRBD2. The germline V gene encodes CDR1 SGDLS and CDR2 YYNGEE. The CDR3 length is 13 residues. The V segment lost 3 bases and the J segment 3 bases; nucleotides outside the gene matches: 1. The CDR3 nucleotides read TGTGCCAGCAGCGGGACTAGCGACTACGAGCAGTACTTC. Protein product: CASSGTSDYEQYF.

The chain joins TRBV11-2 to TRBJ1-2; D is possibly TRBD1 (5 bases). Trimming stripped 0 bases from V and 7 bases from J, with 9 bases between. The germline V gene encodes CDR1 SGHAT and CDR2 FQNNGV. This CDR3 has 13 residues. For the CDR3, the DNA is TGTGCCAGCAGCTTAGATCAGGGTAGTGGCTACACCTTC. Residues: CASSLDQGSGYTF.

In this sample, this clone turned up once. The chain employs TRBV18 and TRBJ2-5, with 9 bases lining up with TRBD2. CDR1 and CDR2 (germline): KGHSH, LQKENI. The length of the CDR3 is 16 residues. Trimming took 0 bases from V and 1 from J; bases not matched to a gene: 3. For the CDR3, the DNA is TGTGCCAGCTCACCACCGGAGGGACTAGCCCAAGAGACCCAGTACTTC. Protein: CASSPPEGLAQETQYF.

This sequence joins TRBV5-4 and TRBJ2-6; 12 positions agree with TRBD2. The germline V gene has CDR1 SGHNT and CDR2 YYREEE (reference sequence). The J segment lost 0 bases and the V segment lost 7 bases, leaving 2 bases of the junction unmatched. The CDR3 runs to 16 residues. CDR3 coding DNA: TGTGCCAGCGGGGGACTAGCGGGCTCTGGGGCCAACGTCCTGACTTTC. Residues: CASGGLAGSGANVLTF.

The CDR3 DNA follows: TGTGCCAGCAGTTTATTTCCGCAGGAGACCCAGTACTTC. Translated, it gives CASSLFPQETQYF. The chain is built from TRBV27 and TRBJ2-5, with D unresolved. Trimming cost V 1 base and J 5 bases, with 8 bases left between them. CDR3 length: 13 amino acids. Germline assignment: CDR1 MNHEY and CDR2 SMNVEV (reference sequence).

The chain carries TRBV30 and TRBJ1-2; no clear D. V was clipped by 0 bases and J by 8 bases, with 19 bases between them. There are 15 residues in the CDR3. Germline lookup yields CDR1 GTSNPN and CDR2 SVGIG (reference sequence). The CDR3 is CAWSVRIASLEGYTF. The CDR3 coding sequence is TGTGCCTGGAGTGTACGAATAGCCTCACTCGAGGGCTACACCTTC.

J is TRBJ2-2 and V is TRBV7-9; weak D call: TRBD1 (7 bases). The CDR3 is made up of 16 amino acids. Germline V lookup: CDR1 SEHNR, CDR2 FQNEAQ (reference sequence). Trimming removed 1 base at V and 5 bases at J, with 14 bases between. The CDR3, as DNA: TGTGCCAGCAGCTTAGGAGAGACAGGGAGGACCGGGGAGCTGTTTTTT. Translated, it gives CASSLGETGRTGELFF.

This clone was found once. The rearrangement joins TRBV5-1 to TRBJ2-7; TRBD2 might be the D (5 bases). Germline V gene lookup returns CDR1 SGHRS and CDR2 YFSETQ. This CDR3 has 14 amino acids. Trimming cost V 0 bases and J 2 bases, with 9 bases left between them. The CDR3 DNA reads as TGCGCCAGCAGCTTGGCCGCGGGCGCCTACGAGCAGTACTTC. This sequence encodes CASSLAAGAYEQYF.

The chain recombines TRBV5-1 with TRBJ2-3; TRBD2 matches at 12 bases. The CDR3 spans 16 residues. Looked up from germline, CDR1 is SGHRS and CDR2 is YFSETQ. J was trimmed by 3 bases and V by 4 bases; bases with no gene match: 6. In DNA form, the CDR3 reads TGCGCCAGCAGCCCAGCTAGCGGGGGGGGAACAGATACGCAGTATTTT. This gives the protein CASSPASGGGTDTQYF.

V is TRBV30 and J is TRBJ1-2, with D perhaps matching TRBD1 (6 bases). The CDR3 runs 14 residues. CDR1 and CDR2 from the germline V gene are GTSNPN and SVGIG (reference sequence). The germline V and J ends were trimmed by 1 base and 5 bases, with 14 bases remaining between them. The CDR3 DNA follows: TGTGCCTGGAGTGGAAAGGACAGCAGATATGGCTACACCTTC. It yields the protein CAWSGKDSRYGYTF.

This clone appeared once. This sequence joins TRBV27 and TRBJ2-7, with D perhaps TRBD1 (6 bases). This CDR3 contains 15 residues. Germline CDR1 MNHEY, CDR2 SMNVEV (reference sequence). Trimming removed 8 bases from V and 1 base from J, with 18 bases in between. CDR3 region: CASGQGNGYSYEQYF. CDR3 nucleotides: TGTGCCAGCGGCCAGGGGAACGGCTATTCCTACGAGCAGTACTTC.